This T cell receptor beta chain was sequenced for a study of blood T cell repertoires in COVID-19. Measured with immunoSEQ multiplex PCR; TCRdb has only the in-frame clones, and not every one. This table has some 130,000 clones, less than 90% appearing once. Sequencing was carried out using peripheral blood. The receptor was isolated from a man in his sixties with acute or convalescent COVID-19.

CDR3 nucleotides: TGCGCCAGCAGCGAAAGCGGGGGGGTACAAGAGACCCAGTACTTC. Translating gives CASSESGGVQETQYF. The V call is TRBV5-1, the J call TRBJ2-5; 10 bases line up with TRBD2. The trim removed 4 bases at V and 2 bases at J, leaving 5 bases unmatched. The CDR3 is 15 amino acids. Germline CDR1 SGHRS, CDR2 YFSETQ.